These 11 T cell receptor beta chains share one sample of origin, sequenced in a study of memory CD4+ T cells and cytomegalovirus serostatus. Single viable CD3+CD4+CD8-CD45RO+ cells were sorted as the memory CD4+ T cells. Assay used: immunoSEQ multiplex PCR; TCRdb lists only in-frame clones, some missing. This repertoire shows tens of thousands of clones, around 80% found once; its top ten account for approximately 1.1%. The sample was memory CD4+ T cells from blood. Receptors originate from an adult in good health and CMV-seronegative.

This clone was picked up a small number of times. The rearrangement uses TRBV18 and TRBJ2-7; 7 bases map to TRBD1. The germline gives CDR1 KGHSH, CDR2 LQKENI. This CDR3 region has 14 residues. The ends lost 0 bases at V and 6 bases at J; junction bases unmatched: 5. CDR3 region: CASSPPTGVGEQYF. The CDR3 DNA reads TGTGCCAGCTCACCACCAACAGGGGTGGGCGAGCAGTACTTC.

This chain connects TRBV30 to TRBJ1-6; 10 bases match TRBD1. The germline CDR1 and CDR2 sequences are GTSNPN and SVGIG (reference sequence). The CDR3 covers 14 residues. The ends lost 3 bases at V and 7 bases at J; junction bases unmatched: 3. DNA of the CDR3: TGTGCCTGGAGCTGGGGACAGGGGAATTCACCCCTCCACTTT. Amino acid sequence: CAWSWGQGNSPLHF.

Concerning this clone itself: Different DNA sequences within this sample yield the same CDR3. The chain combines TRBV7-8 with TRBJ1-5, with 9 bases identical to TRBD1. Germline V gene lookup returns CDR1 SGHVS and CDR2 FQNEAQ. After removal of 5 bases from V and 2 bases from J, the junction contained 4 bases not matched to a gene. The CDR3 spans 15 residues. The CDR3 region is CASSPDRGRNQPQHF. The CDR3, as DNA: TGTGCCAGCAGCCCGGACAGGGGACGCAATCAGCCCCAGCATTTT. Together with reference TRBV7-8 and TRBJ1-5, the CDR3 gives the full variable domain: GAGVSQSPRYKVAKRGQDVALRCDPISGHVSLFWYQQALGQGPEFLTYFQNEAQLDKSGLPSDRFFAERPEGSVSTLKIQRTQQEDSAVYLCASSPDRGRNQPQHFGDGTRLSIL.

This chain uses TRBV5-1 with TRBJ1-2, with a weak D call TRBD1 (5 bases). This CDR3 contains 13 residues. Trimming took 4 bases from V and 3 from J, leaving 10 bases between them. The germline gives CDR1 SGHRS, CDR2 YFSETQ. The CDR3 coding sequence is TGCGCCAGCAGCCCCACAGGAGACTATGGCTACACCTTC. Protein: CASSPTGDYGYTF.

This chain joins TRBV5-5 and TRBJ1-1; 7 positions match TRBD1. The ends lost 0 bases at V and 5 bases at J; junction bases unmatched: 4. CDR1 and CDR2 (germline): SGHKS, YYEKEE (reference sequence). This CDR3 spans 14 amino acids. CDR3 bases: TGTGCCAGCAGCTTGGAAGGGGGCCGTACTGAAGCTTTCTTT. Its translation is CASSLEGGRTEAFF.

This clone showed up just once. J is TRBJ2-7 and V is TRBV11-1; no definite D call. CDR1 SGHAT and CDR2 FQDESV come from the germline V gene (reference sequence). The V end lost 6 bases, the J end lost 2 bases, and 17 bases lay between the germline ends. The CDR3 has 15 residues. The CDR3 sequence is CASSPRVRRTYEQYF. CDR3 nucleotide sequence: TGTGCCAGCAGTCCCCGCGTCAGGAGAACCTACGAGCAGTACTTC.

The chain links TRBV9 to TRBJ1-4; D not resolved. CDR1 SGDLS and CDR2 YYNGEE come from the germline V gene. V gave up 2 bases and J gave up 3 bases, with 11 bases separating them. The CDR3 is 15 amino acids. The chain's CDR3 is CASSVSGRSNEKLFF. For the CDR3, the DNA is TGTGCCAGCAGCGTCTCGGGCAGGTCTAATGAAAAACTGTTTTTT.

This clone came up a few times. As DNA, the CDR3 is TGTGCCATCAGTTCGAGACTAGCGGGAGAGTCTGTGGGAGAGACCCAGTACTTC. Translation gives CAISSRLAGESVGETQYF. The chain carries TRBV10-3 and TRBJ2-5; 12 bases are a match to TRBD2. Germline assignment: CDR1 ENHRY and CDR2 SYGVKD. The V and J ends lost 5 bases and 4 bases, in that order; junction bases with no gene match: 14. The CDR3 is 18 amino acids.

V gene TRBV11-2 combines with J gene TRBJ2-2; D uncertain. Per germline, CDR1 SGHAT and CDR2 FQNNGV. V was shortened by 1 base and J by 5 bases, with 17 bases between the two germline ends. The CDR3 sequence is 17 residues long. The CDR3 coding sequence is TGTGCCAGCAGCTTAGTTAATTTAAACCGTGGTACCGGGGAGCTGTTTTTT. Its translation is CASSLVNLNRGTGELFF.

This clone came up once. The chain is built from TRBV5-1 and TRBJ2-3, with a possible D match to TRBD2 (6 bases). V dropped 0 bases and J dropped 4 bases, with 15 bases sitting between them. Germline V gene data show CDR1 as SGHRS and CDR2 as YFSETQ. The CDR3 loop spans 16 amino acids. CDR3 sequence reads: CASSLGGSPSADTQYF. CDR3 DNA sequence: TGCGCCAGCAGCTTGGGAGGGTCGCCTAGCGCAGATACGCAGTATTTT. Full variable domain (rest looked up from reference TRBV5-1 and TRBJ2-3): KAGVTQTPRYLIKTRGQQVTLSCSPISGHRSVSWYQQTPGQGLQFLFEYFSETQRNKGNFPGRFSGRQFSNSRSEMNVSTLELGDSALYLCASSLGGSPSADTQYFGPGTRLTVL.

The V gene is TRBV2, the J gene TRBJ1-5, with D tentatively TRBD1 (5 bases). CDR1 and CDR2 from the germline V gene are SNHLY and FYNNEI. Trimming removed 4 bases from V and 8 bases from J, with 12 bases in between. CDR3 length equals 13 residues. The CDR3 nucleotides read TGTGCCAGCAGTGGCGACAAAGGGGAGCCCCAGCATTTT. Its protein product is CASSGDKGEPQHF.